This T cell receptor (beta chain) comes out of a study of blood T cell repertoires in COVID-19. Study in general: The United States, Italy and Spain provided the acute and convalescent COVID-19 samples.

Assay: immunoSEQ multiplex PCR; the TCRdb copy retains only in-frame clones and omits some. The table lists about 420,000 clones, around 90% of them singletons, with 0.8% to 0.9% in the top ten. This clone was seen a handful of times. This CDR3 region has 14 residues. J lost 4 bases, V lost 4 bases, and 3 bases had no gene match. CDR1 SGHNT and CDR2 YYREEE come from the germline V gene (reference sequence). V and J are TRBV5-4 and TRBJ1-4; 8 bases map to TRBD1. The sample taken for sequencing was peripheral blood. The receptor was derived from a man aged 18 to 29 with COVID-19, enrolled during active disease. CDR3 nucleotides: TGTGCCAGCAGCCTACAGGGGGATAATGAAAAACTGTTTTTT. This sequence encodes CASSLQGDNEKLFF.